A selection of T cell receptor beta chains follows, all from one sample in a study of T cells in Graves' hyperthyroidism and ophthalmopathy. TCRdb re-called the multiplex PCR reads through MiXCR, storing one row per CDR3 protein. The sample carries 550,000 to 600,000 distinct CDR3 sequences, 12% to 15% recorded once. Sequenced material: blood. The receptors were gathered from a woman younger than 30 with Graves' ophthalmopathy. CDR3s include the opening cysteine and the closing phenylalanine or tryptophan. Each record gives: J gene, D gene, V gene, clone size, CDR3 DNA, CDR3 protein. The D gene is left open where the match is weak. Where a row states a size, it is once, few, many or the class of an expanded clone; other rows omit it.

TRBJ2-3	TRBD2	TRBV20-1	many	TGCAGTGCTAGAGGTTTGGCTAGCGGATACTCCACAGATACGCAGTATTTT	CSARGLASGYSTDTQYF
TRBJ1-1	TRBD1	TRBV7-9	many	TGTGCCAGCAGTTCGGACAGGGGCACTGAAGCTTTCTTT	CASSSDRGTEAFF
TRBJ2-7	TRBD1	TRBV7-2	few	TGTGCCAGCAGCCCCGGGGACAGGTGGGGCGAGCAGTACTTC	CASSPGDRWGEQYF
TRBJ2-5	TRBD2	TRBV19	many	TGTGCCAGTAGTCCATACTACGGGCGGGAGGGCCAAAGCACCCAAGAGACCCAGTACTTC	CASSPYYGREGQSTQETQYF
TRBJ1-1	TRBD1	TRBV6-1	-	TGTGCCAGCACGACAGGGTGGAACGCTGAAGCTTTCTTT	CASTTGWNAEAFF
TRBJ2-5	-	TRBV6-1	many	TGTGCCAGCAGAGGGGGATGGGGGGAGACCCAGTACTTC	CASRGGWGETQYF
TRBJ2-5	TRBD2	TRBV20-1	many	TGCAGTGCTAGTCCTAGCGGGGGGTACCAAGAGACCCAGTACTTC	CSASPSGGYQETQYF
TRBJ2-1	TRBD2	TRBV19	-	TGTGCCAGTAGCGCGCTCATCGTAGCGGGAGGTCATAATGAGCAGTTCTTC	CASSALIVAGGHNEQFF
TRBJ1-2	-	TRBV20-1	many	TGCAGTGCTACCCCGGGACGGTATGGCTACACCTTC	CSATPGRYGYTF
TRBJ2-2	TRBD2	TRBV6-1	-	TGTGCCAGCAGTGGCGGGATAGCGGGATACACCGGGGAGCTGTTTTTT	CASSGGIAGYTGELFF
TRBJ2-1	TRBD2	TRBV20-1	-	TGCAGTGCTAGAGATAAAGCGGGAGGAACCTACAATGAGCAGTTCTTC	CSARDKAGGTYNEQFF
TRBJ1-1	TRBD1	TRBV7-8	many	TGTGCCAGCAGCTTAACAGGGGGAGTTGAAGCTTTCTTT	CASSLTGGVEAFF
TRBJ1-4	TRBD1	TRBV2	few	TGTGCCAGCAGTGAAGACCGGGACAGGGCTGATGAAAAACTGTTTTTT	CASSEDRDRADEKLFF
TRBJ2-7	TRBD2	TRBV27	many	TGTGCCAGCCTGAGGACTAGTCCGCCCTACGAGCAGTACTTC	CASLRTSPPYEQYF
TRBJ2-1	-	TRBV7-3	many	TGTGCCAGCAGCTTTCCCCCCGAATACAATGAGCAGTTCTTC	CASSFPPEYNEQFF
TRBJ2-2	-	TRBV29-1	few	TGCAGCGCCCCTCGGGCGGGGACGGCCGGGGAGCTGTTTTTT	CSAPRAGTAGELFF
TRBJ1-2	-	TRBV20-1	many	TGCAGTGCTGGACCGTCCCTGACCGGATCGGACTTTGGGGGCTACACCTTC	CSAGPSLTGSDFGGYTF
TRBJ2-3	TRBD2	TRBV11-2	-	TGTGCCAGCAGCATGATGGGGGCTAGCGGGGTCACAGATACGCAGTATTTT	CASSMMGASGVTDTQYF
TRBJ2-7	-	TRBV7-6	many	TGTGCCAGCAGCAGCCGGTTGGGCCCCTACGAGCAGTACTTC	CASSSRLGPYEQYF
TRBJ1-5	-	TRBV9	few	TGTGCCAGCAGCGCCGGCGGGGTCAATCAGCCCCAGCATTTT	CASSAGGVNQPQHF
TRBJ1-1	-	TRBV5-1	many	TGCGCCAGCAGCTTGGCAGAGGACATGAACACTGAAGCTTTCTTT	CASSLAEDMNTEAFF
TRBJ2-3	TRBD2	TRBV12-3/TRBV12-4	-	TGTGCCAGCAGTTTTTCTAGCGGGAGTAGGGGGTGGTCGGGTACGCAGTATTTT	CASSFSSGSRGWSGTQYF